There are a few counts of the clone carrying this T cell receptor (beta chain). Antigen: not known. The sample comes from a study of shared clonotypes between healthy human individuals. Study overall: Ranging from 18 to 49 in age, donors were two women and a few men.

Study-level findings and limits: As a rule, naive subsets had a larger estimated richness than memory subsets. Sequencing depth was a factor that was expected to affect clonotype sharing among donors.

Original analysis: Because ImmunoSEQ provided only junction sequences with no quality scores, the filtering differed. Using immunoSEQ multiplex PCR, the repertoire was profiled, and TCRdb retains in-frame clones only, with some absent. V and J calls and clone size are copied from that table; D and trimming were computed from the DNA. The table lists approximately 2.5 million clones, 90% to 95% of them singletons. CDR1 is ENHRY and CDR2 is SYGVKD in the germline V gene. V lost 6 bases, J lost 2 bases, and 3 bases stayed unmatched. The CDR3 sequence is 14 residues long. Sequencing was carried out using naive CD4+ T cells sorted from blood. Regarding subset: CD45RA+ positively selected. J is TRBJ1-1 and V is TRBV10-3, with TRBD1 identical over 10 bases. The receptor was isolated from a man aged 18 to 29 in good health. The CDR3 DNA sequence: TGTGCCATCAGACTGACAGGGGGCAACACTGAAGCTTTCTTT. Translated: CAIRLTGGNTEAFF.